These 30 T cell receptor beta chains were sequenced from one sample in a study of T cells in women clearing cervical HPV infection (dated by TCRdb to 2016 to 2018). Library preparation used the immunoSEQ multiplex PCR assay. Held by TCRdb, this immuneACCESS table contains in-frame sequences only and omits some clones. Under half of the omission traces to an unresolved V gene where checked; the cause of the rest is unknown. The table for this sample records about 30,000 clones. The ten most abundant clones make up approximately 4.5% of the sample. The sequenced sample was blood buffy coat. The receptors originated from a woman aged 18 to 75 with a cervical HPV16 infection that either progressed to CIN3+ or cleared (not recorded which).

Worth noting for this clone: The read is 3 residues too short to cover the CDR3 end, so that end is filled in from the germline J gene. V and J are TRBV7-2 and TRBJ2-2; 7 nucleotides agree with TRBD1. CDR1 is SGHTA and CDR2 is FQGNSA in the germline V gene. The CDR3 covers 13 residues. This CDR3 is CASSRTGDEKLFF. The DNA read from the CDR3 is TGTGCCAGCAGCCGTACAGGGGATGAAAAG.

CDR3 amino acids: CASSLGGNTDTQYF. The CDR3 bases that were read are TGTGCCAGCAGCTTAGGCGGGAACACAGATACG. The J gene is TRBJ2-3, the V gene TRBV7-2; weak D call: TRBD2 (6 bases). The read ends 3 residues shy of where the CDR3 ends; the end is completed using the germline J gene. Trimming took 1 base from V and 2 from J, leaving 7 bases between them. This CDR3 spans 14 amino acids. The V gene's germline CDR1 is SGHTA and CDR2 FQGNSA.

About this clone: The read gets to within 3 residues of the CDR3 end, and the germline J gene fills in the rest. The J gene is TRBJ1-2, the V gene TRBV29-1; the match to TRBD1 covers 7 bases. There are 11 residues in the CDR3. V shed 7 bases and J 6 bases; nucleotides not matched to a gene: 5. Germline assignment: CDR1 SQVTM and CDR2 ANQGSEA. CDR3 amino acids: CSGQGGHGYTF. Partial CDR3 DNA: TGCAGCGGACAGGGAGGGCATGGC.

As regards this clone: Read sequence stops 3 residues before the CDR3 end, and the germline J gene provides the missing end. The gene calls are TRBV30 and TRBJ1-6; D is perhaps TRBD1 (5 bases). V lost 4 bases, J lost 6 bases, and 16 bases lay in between. The CDR3 is made up of 15 amino acids. Germline V gene sequence: CDR1 GTSNPN, CDR2 SVGIG (reference sequence). The CDR3 protein is CAWKKGPNANSPLHF. The part of the CDR3 DNA that was read is TGTGCCTGGAAAAAGGGGCCGAATGCTAATTCACCC.

As concerns this clone: The read halts 3 residues ahead of the CDR3 end, with the missing end drawn from the germline J gene. This sequence joins TRBV30 and TRBJ2-3; 9 positions agree with TRBD1. CDR1 is GTSNPN, CDR2 SVGIG, per germline (reference sequence). V lost 1 base to trimming and J lost 3 bases; unmatched junction nucleotides: 8. There are 16 residues in the CDR3. The covered CDR3 bases are TGTGCCTGGAGTGAGGGGGACAGGGTGGTAACAGATACG. The encoded protein is CAWSEGDRVVTDT. The CDR3 as a whole reads CAWSEGDRVVTDTQYF.

Turning to this clone: The read terminates 3 residues before the CDR3 end, so the remaining end is supplied by the germline J gene. The chain joins TRBV6-1 to TRBJ1-2; the D gene is possibly TRBD1 (5 bases). Trimming cost V 4 bases and J 7 bases, with 19 bases left between them. Germline CDR1 MNHNS, CDR2 SASEGT. The CDR3 totals 15 residues. The sequenced CDR3 bases are TGTGCCAGCAGTGGCACGGCGCGGGGGGTGGGTGGC. This codes for CASSGTARGVGG. The complete CDR3 protein is CASSGTARGVGGYTF.

In regard to this clone: The CDR3 extends 3 residues past the end of the read, so its final part is completed from the germline J gene. The V gene is TRBV5-1, the J gene TRBJ1-4, with unresolved D. V was shortened by 0 bases and J by 8 bases, with 11 bases between the two germline ends. Germline CDR1 reads SGHRS; CDR2 reads YFSETQ. This CDR3 spans 14 amino acids. CDR3 DNA, as far as it was read: TGCGCCAGCAGCTTGGACGGGTCTAGGGAAAAA. Protein sequence: CASSLDGSREK. The complete CDR3 reads CASSLDGSREKLFF.

Of note for this clone: The read ends 3 residues shy of where the CDR3 ends; the end is completed using the germline J gene. This chain links TRBV18 with TRBJ2-2; 8 bases line up with TRBD2. CDR3 size: 15 residues. The V gene's germline CDR1 is KGHSH and CDR2 LQKENI. Trimming cost V 3 bases and J 6 bases; bases outside gene matches: 6. CDR3 DNA, as far as it was read: TGTGCCAGCTCACCCCGGGCAGCGGGAGCCGGGGAG. Encoded protein: CASSPRAAGAGE. The whole CDR3 sequence reads CASSPRAAGAGELFF.

Turning to this clone: The read terminates 3 residues ahead of where the CDR3 ends, so the germline J gene completes it. J is TRBJ2-7 and V is TRBV7-2; 7 bases are shared with TRBD2. The V gene's germline CDR1 is SGHTA and CDR2 FQGNSA. This CDR3 region has 14 residues. The junction had 7 bases not matched to a gene; V was cut back by 6 bases and J by 2 bases. The CDR3: CASRMGGSAYEQYF. The sequenced part of the CDR3 DNA is TGTGCCAGCAGGATGGGGGGGAGTGCCTACGAG. The full variable domain, in which reference TRBV7-2 and TRBJ2-7 provide the parts outside the CDR3, is GAGVSQSPSNKVTEKGKDVELRCDPISGHTALYWYRQSLGQGLEFLIYFQGNSAPDKSGLPSDRFSAERTGGSVSTLTIQRTQQEDSAVYLCASRMGGSAYEQYFGPGTRLTVT.

To note about this clone: Read data end 3 residues before the CDR3 end; the end is taken from the germline J gene. The chain couples TRBV11-2 to TRBJ1-6, with TRBD1 matching over 7 bases. CDR1 SGHAT and CDR2 FQNNGV come from the germline V gene. The CDR3 is 13 residues long. The part of the CDR3 DNA that was read is TGTGCCAGCAGCCCAGTGGGGGACAGAACC. Protein product: CASSPVGDRT. The whole CDR3 protein is CASSPVGDRTLHF.

CDR3 loop: CSAASGGYNEQFF. Incomplete CDR3 DNA: TGCAGTGCTGCTAGCGGGGGGTACAATGAG. V gene TRBV20-1 combines with J gene TRBJ2-1, with TRBD2 identical over 11 bases. Read data end 3 residues before the CDR3 end; the end is taken from the germline J gene. This CDR3 comprises 13 residues. The V segment lost 5 bases and the J segment 4 bases; nucleotides outside the gene matches: 1. Germline CDR1 is DFQATT and CDR2 is SNEGSKA (reference sequence).

Turning to this clone: The read is 3 residues too short to cover the CDR3 end, so that end is filled in from the germline J gene. This rearrangement joins TRBV19 to TRBJ1-5; maybe TRBD1 (6 bases). The CDR3 is made up of 13 amino acids. Germline values: CDR1 LNHDA, CDR2 SQIVND (reference sequence). The V and J ends lost 8 bases and 6 bases respectively, with 14 bases between them. This CDR3 is CASGAEGGQPQHF. CDR3 bases read: TGTGCCAGTGGGGCGGAAGGGGGTCAGCCC.

For this clone: An end of the junction differs from the germline gene, which may be a read error. The CDR3 here is CASSQDLAGGPDTQYF. The covered CDR3 bases are TGCGCCAGCAGCCAAGACCTAGCGGGGGGGCCGGATACG. The rearrangement links TRBV4-2 to TRBJ2-3; 12 bases are a match to TRBD2. Sequencing ends 3 residues short of the CDR3 end; the germline J gene provides the rest. The CDR3 contains 16 residues. Germline CDR1 and CDR2: LGHNA and YNFKEQ.

A remark on this clone: The read falls 3 residues short of the CDR3 end, and the missing part is taken from the germline J gene. The V call is TRBV5-5, the J call TRBJ1-1, with D perhaps matching TRBD1 (5 bases). The CDR3 covers 13 residues. Germline V lookup: CDR1 SGHKS, CDR2 YYEKEE (reference sequence). V lost 5 bases and J 3 bases, leaving 11 bases between the germline ends. The CDR3 reads CASSVQGDTEAFF. The sequenced part of the CDR3 DNA is TGTGCCAGCAGTGTGCAAGGGGACACTGAA.

About this clone itself: The read falls 3 residues short of the CDR3 end, and the missing part is taken from the germline J gene. The chain carries TRBV2 and TRBJ1-2; the match to TRBD1 covers 10 bases. This CDR3 has 13 residues. Germline CDR1 is SNHLY and CDR2 is FYNNEI. Unmatched junction bases numbered 0, after V lost 4 bases and J lost 4 bases. This chain's CDR3 is CASSGTGGYGYTF. CDR3 DNA (partial): TGTGCCAGCAGTGGGACAGGGGGCTATGGC.

About this clone itself: The read halts 3 residues ahead of the CDR3 end, with the missing end drawn from the germline J gene. The chain links TRBV7-3 to TRBJ2-1; 11 bases map to TRBD2. Germline-derived CDR1 and CDR2 are SGHTA and FQGTGA. CDR3 size: 16 residues. V lost 2 bases and J lost 4; bases outside the gene matches: 4. The sequenced CDR3 bases are TGTGCCAGCAGCTTAGGCTCTAGCGGGGGGTACAATGAG. This encodes CASSLGSSGGYNE. The entire CDR3 protein is CASSLGSSGGYNEQFF.

Turning to this clone: The missing CDR3 end, 3 residues past where the read stops, is filled in from the germline J gene. V is TRBV7-3 and J is TRBJ2-7; no clear D. The CDR3 is 13 amino acids. Germline V gene data show CDR1 as SGHTA and CDR2 as FQGTGA. Trimming removed 0 bases from V and 4 bases from J, with 7 bases in between. The part of the CDR3 DNA that was read is TGTGCCAGCAGCTTAACTACCAGTTACGAG. As protein: CASSLTTSYE. The complete CDR3 sequence is CASSLTTSYEQYF. Drawing the rest from reference TRBV7-3 and TRBJ2-7, the complete variable domain is GAGVSQTPSNKVTEKGKYVELRCDPISGHTALYWYRQSLGQGPEFLIYFQGTGAADDSGLPNDRFFAVRPEGSVSTLKIQRTERGDSAVYLCASSLTTSYEQYFGPGTRLTVT.

In regard to this clone: Read sequence stops 3 residues before the CDR3 end, and the germline J gene provides the missing end. This chain uses TRBV7-2 with TRBJ2-7, with 9 nucleotides matching TRBD2. Germline V gene sequence: CDR1 SGHTA, CDR2 FQGNSA. This CDR3 is built from 14 residues. Unmatched junction bases numbered 5, after V lost 3 bases and J lost 5 bases. The CDR3 region is CASSFSGSTHEQYF. CDR3 DNA (partial): TGTGCCAGCAGCTTTAGCGGGAGTACCCACGAG.

As concerns this clone: Read coverage stops 3 residues before the CDR3 terminus; the germline J gene supplies the remainder. The rearrangement joins TRBV20-1 to TRBJ1-4, with D maybe TRBD1 (6 bases). This CDR3 has 15 residues. The V and J ends lost 3 bases and 10 bases respectively, with 21 bases between them. CDR1 is DFQATT and CDR2 is SNEGSKA in the germline V gene (reference sequence). The CDR3 sequence is CSARNPQGISGKLFF. The CDR3 DNA, read in part, is TGCAGTGCTAGGAACCCACAGGGTATTAGTGGAAAA.

With regard to this clone: With the read ending 3 residues before the CDR3 end, the germline J gene is used to fill in that end. The rearrangement links TRBV30 to TRBJ1-2; D is undetermined. Looked up from germline, CDR1 is GTSNPN and CDR2 is SVGIG (reference sequence). The CDR3 has 11 amino acids. The DNA read from the CDR3 is TGTGCCTGGGGTGGGGTCACAGAC. This encodes CAWGGVTD. The whole CDR3 is CAWGGVTDYTF.

To note about this clone: The CDR3 goes on 3 residues after the read ends, and that part is filled in from the germline J gene. J is TRBJ2-2 and V is TRBV6-2 or TRBV6-3; 9 bases map to TRBD1. Germline trimming cut 6 bases from V and 6 bases from J; bases unmatched to any gene: 14. The CDR3 has 17 amino acids. The germline CDR1 and CDR2 sequences are MNHEY and SVGEGT. The CDR3 sequence is CASRPEMGRQGAGELFF. The sequenced CDR3 bases are TGTGCCAGCAGACCAGAGATGGGCAGACAGGGGGCCGGGGAG.

The sequenced CDR3 bases are TGTGCCAGCAGTGACAGTTCAAACACTGAA. Translation gives CASSDSSNTE. The entire CDR3 protein reads CASSDSSNTEAFF. V usage is TRBV6-1 and J usage is TRBJ1-1; D gene uncertain. The read is 3 residues too short to cover the CDR3 end, so that end is filled in from the germline J gene. CDR3 length equals 13 residues. Germline CDR1 MNHNS, CDR2 SASEGT. The V and J ends lost 3 bases and 2 bases respectively, with 7 bases between them.

Remarks on this clone: The missing CDR3 end, 3 residues past where the read stops, is filled in from the germline J gene. The rearrangement uses TRBV7-3 and TRBJ2-3; D uncertain. Germline V gene lookup returns CDR1 SGHTA and CDR2 FQGTGA. The V gene lost 2 bases and the J gene lost 2 bases, with 11 bases spanning the gap. The CDR3 has 15 residues. Incomplete CDR3 DNA: TGTGCCAGCAGCTTAGGGTCAGCGCTCACAGATACG. Residues: CASSLGSALTDT. The CDR3 in full is CASSLGSALTDTQYF.

On this clone: The CDR3 goes on 3 residues after the read ends, and that part is filled in from the germline J gene. The chain recombines TRBV19 with TRBJ2-1, with 8 bases identical to TRBD2. CDR3 size: 14 residues. Per germline, CDR1 LNHDA and CDR2 SQIVND (reference sequence). V trimming: 5 bases; J trimming: 4 bases; junction bases outside the gene matches: 4. The CDR3 loop reads CASSSAGGYNEQFF. Incomplete CDR3 DNA: TGTGCCAGTAGTTCCGCGGGAGGATACAATGAG.

As to this clone: With the read ending 3 residues before the CDR3 end, the germline J gene is used to fill in that end. The chain joins TRBV20-1 to TRBJ1-2; D gene uncertain. Germline CDR1 and CDR2: DFQATT and SNEGSKA (reference sequence). V gave up 4 bases and J gave up 6 bases, with 15 bases separating them. CDR3 length: 13 amino acids. The CDR3 here is CSAKPSRSNGYTF. CDR3 bases read: TGCAGTGCTAAACCCTCGCGGTCCAATGGC.

As to this clone: The read falls 3 residues short of the CDR3 end, and the missing part is taken from the germline J gene. The chain links TRBV5-6 to TRBJ1-2, with TRBD1 matching 7 bases. There are 14 residues in the CDR3. Trimming cost V 3 bases and J 7 bases; bases outside gene matches: 9. Looked up from germline, CDR1 is SGHDT and CDR2 is YYEEEE. CDR3 region: CASSSLDRASGYTF. The CDR3 DNA, read in part, is TGTGCCAGCAGCTCTCTCGACAGGGCCAGTGGC. Complete variable domain (other parts from reference TRBV5-6 and TRBJ1-2): DAGVTQSPTHLIKTRGQQVTLRCSPKSGHDTVSWYQQALGQGPQFIFQYYEEEERQRGNFPDRFSGHQFPNYSSELNVNALLLGDSALYLCASSSLDRASGYTFGSGTRLTVV.

Remarks on this clone: The read ends 3 residues shy of where the CDR3 ends; the end is completed using the germline J gene. The chain uses TRBV13 and TRBJ1-3; possible D gene TRBD1, 6 bases. The length of the CDR3 is 15 residues. With 6 bases removed from V and 0 bases from J, the gap between germline ends came to 12 bases. Germline V CDR1 and CDR2: PRHDT, FYEKMQ (reference sequence). The part of the CDR3 DNA that was read is TGTGCCAGCAGTTTGGACAGCAGCTCTGGAAACACC. This translates into CASSLDSSSGNT. The whole CDR3 sequence is CASSLDSSSGNTIYF.

As concerns this clone: The read gets to within 3 residues of the CDR3 end, and the germline J gene fills in the rest. The chain employs TRBV5-1 and TRBJ1-2; 9 bases map to TRBD1. This CDR3 is built from 14 residues. Germline-derived CDR1 and CDR2 are SGHRS and YFSETQ. The CDR3 reads CASSSQGAGEGYTF. CDR3 bases read: TGCGCCAGCAGCTCACAGGGGGCGGGGGAAGGC.

Note on this clone: The observed sequence ends 3 residues before the CDR3 terminus, with the missing tail filled in from the germline J gene. The chain uses TRBV29-1 and TRBJ1-1; tentative D call: TRBD1 (5 bases). The germline V gene has CDR1 SQVTM and CDR2 ANQGSEA. V lost 4 bases to trimming and J lost 3 bases, with 9 bases between them. The CDR3 is 12 residues long. The DNA read from the CDR3 is TGCAGCGTTGGCGAGGGGCACACTGAA. As protein: CSVGEGHTE. The full CDR3 protein reads CSVGEGHTEAFF.

Concerning this clone: The read comes to an end 3 residues before the CDR3 does, leaving the germline J gene to fill in the end. The chain recombines TRBV5-5 with TRBJ2-7; D is possibly TRBD2 (5 bases). The CDR3 has 12 residues. Germline V CDR1 and CDR2: SGHKS, YYEKEE (reference sequence). Trimming pared 3 bases from V and 4 bases from J, leaving 8 bases between. The CDR3 DNA, read in part, is TGTGCCAGCAGCTCAGTAGCGTACGAG. Protein product: CASSSVAYE. The CDR3 in its entirety is CASSSVAYEQYF.